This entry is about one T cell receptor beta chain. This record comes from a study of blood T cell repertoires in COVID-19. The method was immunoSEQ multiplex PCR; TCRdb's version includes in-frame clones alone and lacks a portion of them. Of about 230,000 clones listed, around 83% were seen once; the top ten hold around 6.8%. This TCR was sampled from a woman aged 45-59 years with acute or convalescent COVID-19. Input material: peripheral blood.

CDR3 DNA: TGTGCCAGCAGTCCCAGACCGGGACAGGGAAGGTGGTACTCCGGAAACACCATATATTTT. Translated, it gives CASSPRPGQGRWYSGNTIYF. The chain employs TRBV6-2 or TRBV6-3 and TRBJ1-3; 9 bases line up with TRBD1. The CDR3 has 20 residues. V shed 5 bases, J shed 4 bases, and the junction held 21 bases outside the gene matches. The germline V gene encodes CDR1 MNHEY and CDR2 SVGEGT.